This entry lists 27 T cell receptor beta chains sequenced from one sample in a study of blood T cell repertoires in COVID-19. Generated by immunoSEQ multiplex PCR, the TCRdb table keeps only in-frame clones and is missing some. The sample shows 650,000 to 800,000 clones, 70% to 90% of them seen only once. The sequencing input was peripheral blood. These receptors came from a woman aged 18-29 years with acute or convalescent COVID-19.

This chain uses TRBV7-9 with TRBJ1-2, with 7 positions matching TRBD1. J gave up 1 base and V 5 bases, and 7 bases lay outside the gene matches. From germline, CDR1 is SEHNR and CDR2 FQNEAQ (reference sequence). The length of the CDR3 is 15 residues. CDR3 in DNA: TGTGCCAGCAGCCAAGGGACAGACTTTAACTATGGCTACACCTTC. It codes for CASSQGTDFNYGYTF.

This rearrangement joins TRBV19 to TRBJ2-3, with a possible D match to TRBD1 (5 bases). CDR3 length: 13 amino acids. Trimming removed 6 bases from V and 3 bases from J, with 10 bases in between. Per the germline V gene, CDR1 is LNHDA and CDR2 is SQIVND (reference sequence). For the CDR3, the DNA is TGTGCCAGTAGCTCTAGGGGTACAGATACGCAGTATTTT. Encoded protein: CASSSRGTDTQYF.

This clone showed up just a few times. CDR3 bases: TGTGCCAGCAGCACCGGGACAGGGGTTAGCAATCAGCCCCAGCATTTT. Protein product: CASSTGTGVSNQPQHF. The genes are TRBV6-2 or TRBV6-3 and TRBJ1-5, with 10 bases matching TRBD1. Germline CDR1 is MNHEY and CDR2 is SVGEGT. The CDR3 is 16 residues long. V gave up 6 bases and J gave up 0 bases; unmatched junction bases: 5.

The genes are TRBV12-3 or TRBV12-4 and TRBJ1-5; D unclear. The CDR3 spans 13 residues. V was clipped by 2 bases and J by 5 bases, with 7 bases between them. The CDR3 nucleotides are TGTGCCAGCAGTTTACAGTTGGATCAGCCCCAGCATTTT. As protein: CASSLQLDQPQHF.

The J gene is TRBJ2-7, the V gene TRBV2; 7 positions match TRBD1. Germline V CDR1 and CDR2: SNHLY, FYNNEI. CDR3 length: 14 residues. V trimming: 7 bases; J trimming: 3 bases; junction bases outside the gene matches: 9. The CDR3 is CASIPDRNSYEQYF. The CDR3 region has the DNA TGTGCCAGCATTCCGGACAGGAACAGCTACGAGCAGTACTTC.

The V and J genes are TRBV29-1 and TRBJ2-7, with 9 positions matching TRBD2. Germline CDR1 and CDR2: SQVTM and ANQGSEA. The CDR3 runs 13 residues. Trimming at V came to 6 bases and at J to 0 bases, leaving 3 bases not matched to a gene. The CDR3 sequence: CSVSGGSSYEQYF. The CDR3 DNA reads TGCAGCGTGAGCGGGGGGAGCTCCTACGAGCAGTACTTC.

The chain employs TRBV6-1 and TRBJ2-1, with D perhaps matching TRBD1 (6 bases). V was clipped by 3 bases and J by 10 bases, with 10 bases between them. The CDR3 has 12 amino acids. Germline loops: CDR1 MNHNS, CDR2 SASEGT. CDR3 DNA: TGTGCCAGCAGTGAGCATGGGACAGAGCAGTTCTTC. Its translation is CASSEHGTEQFF.

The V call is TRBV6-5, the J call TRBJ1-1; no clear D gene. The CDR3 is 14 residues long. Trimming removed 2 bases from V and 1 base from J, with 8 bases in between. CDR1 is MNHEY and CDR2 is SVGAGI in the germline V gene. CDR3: CASSYRAENTEAFF. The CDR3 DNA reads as TGTGCCAGCAGTTACCGTGCGGAGAACACTGAAGCTTTCTTT.

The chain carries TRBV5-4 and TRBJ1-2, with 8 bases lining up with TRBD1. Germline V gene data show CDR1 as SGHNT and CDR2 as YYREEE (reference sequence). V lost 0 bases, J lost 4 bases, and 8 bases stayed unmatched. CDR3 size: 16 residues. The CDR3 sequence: CASSLEGQGEGYGYTF. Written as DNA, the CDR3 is TGTGCCAGCAGCTTGGAAGGACAGGGTGAGGGCTATGGCTACACCTTC.

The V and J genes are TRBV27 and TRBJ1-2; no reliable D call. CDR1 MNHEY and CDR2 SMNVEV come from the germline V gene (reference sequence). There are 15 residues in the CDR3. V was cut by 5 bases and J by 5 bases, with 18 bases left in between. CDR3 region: CASSTNRAPGYGYTF. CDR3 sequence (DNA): TGTGCCAGCAGTACCAACCGGGCCCCGGGGTATGGCTACACCTTC.

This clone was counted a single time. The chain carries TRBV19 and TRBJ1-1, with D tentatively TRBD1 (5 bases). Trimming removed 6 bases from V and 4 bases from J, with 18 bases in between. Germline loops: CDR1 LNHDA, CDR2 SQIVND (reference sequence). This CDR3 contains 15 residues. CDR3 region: CASRPRGREATEAFF. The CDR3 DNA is TGTGCCAGTAGGCCCCGCGGCAGGGAGGCCACTGAAGCTTTCTTT.

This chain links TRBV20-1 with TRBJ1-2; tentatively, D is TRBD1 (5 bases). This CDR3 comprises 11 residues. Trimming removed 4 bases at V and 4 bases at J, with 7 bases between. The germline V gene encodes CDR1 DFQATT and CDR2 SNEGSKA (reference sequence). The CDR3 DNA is TGCAGTGCTATAAGGGGCTATGGCTACACCTTC. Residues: CSAIRGYGYTF.

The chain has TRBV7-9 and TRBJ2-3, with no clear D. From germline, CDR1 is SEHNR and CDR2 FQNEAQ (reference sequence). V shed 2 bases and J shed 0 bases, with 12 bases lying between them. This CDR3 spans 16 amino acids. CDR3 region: CASSLLGRASTDTQYF. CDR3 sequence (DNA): TGTGCCAGCAGCTTATTAGGCAGAGCGAGCACAGATACGCAGTATTTT. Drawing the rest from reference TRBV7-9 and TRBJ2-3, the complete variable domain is DTGVSQNPRHKITKRGQNVTFRCDPISEHNRLYWYRQTLGQGPEFLTYFQNEAQLEKSRLLSDRFSAERPKGSFSTLEIQRTEQGDSAMYLCASSLLGRASTDTQYFGPGTRLTVL.

In nucleotides, the CDR3 is TGTGCCAGCAGTTTATCGGCTAGCGGCGCCTACGAGCAGTACTTC. It encodes CASSLSASGAYEQYF. This rearrangement joins TRBV28 to TRBJ2-7; TRBD2 matches at 7 bases. Germline V gene sequence: CDR1 MDHEN, CDR2 SYDVKM. CDR3 length equals 15 residues. The J segment lost 2 bases and the V segment lost 1 base, leaving 5 bases of the junction unmatched.

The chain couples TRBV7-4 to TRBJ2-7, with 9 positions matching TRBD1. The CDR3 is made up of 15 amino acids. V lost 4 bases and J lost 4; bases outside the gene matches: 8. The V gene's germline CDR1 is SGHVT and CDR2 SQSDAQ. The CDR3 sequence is CASSYRGQGVYEQYF. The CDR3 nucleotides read TGTGCCAGCAGCTATAGGGGACAGGGTGTTTACGAGCAGTACTTC.

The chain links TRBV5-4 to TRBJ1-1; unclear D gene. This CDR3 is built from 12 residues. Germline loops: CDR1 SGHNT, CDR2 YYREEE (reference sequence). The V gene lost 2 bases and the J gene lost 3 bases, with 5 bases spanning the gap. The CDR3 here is CASSFQYTEAFF. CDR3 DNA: TGTGCCAGCAGCTTCCAATACACTGAAGCTTTCTTT.

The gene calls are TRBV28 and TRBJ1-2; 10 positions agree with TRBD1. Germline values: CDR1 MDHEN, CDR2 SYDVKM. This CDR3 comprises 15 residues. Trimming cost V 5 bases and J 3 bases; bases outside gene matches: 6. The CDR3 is CASSLGTGEYYGYTF. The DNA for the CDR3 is TGTGCCAGCAGTCTCGGGACAGGGGAGTACTATGGCTACACCTTC.

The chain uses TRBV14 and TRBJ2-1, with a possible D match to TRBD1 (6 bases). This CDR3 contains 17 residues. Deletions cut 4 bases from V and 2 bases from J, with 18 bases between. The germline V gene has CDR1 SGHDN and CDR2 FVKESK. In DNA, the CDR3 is TGTGCCAGCAGCCCCAGGGGACCGGCCCCCGCCTACAATGAGCAGTTCTTC. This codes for CASSPRGPAPAYNEQFF.

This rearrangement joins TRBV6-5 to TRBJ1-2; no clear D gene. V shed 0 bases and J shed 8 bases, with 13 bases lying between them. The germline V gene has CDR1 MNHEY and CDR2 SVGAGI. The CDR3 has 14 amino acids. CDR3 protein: CASSYSGGMSGYTF. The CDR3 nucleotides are TGTGCCAGCAGTTACTCTGGCGGAATGTCAGGCTACACCTTC.

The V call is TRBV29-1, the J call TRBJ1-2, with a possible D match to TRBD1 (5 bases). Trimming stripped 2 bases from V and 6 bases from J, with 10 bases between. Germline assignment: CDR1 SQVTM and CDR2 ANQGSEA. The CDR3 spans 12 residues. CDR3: CSVEPQVHGYTF. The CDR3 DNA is TGCAGCGTTGAACCACAGGTCCATGGCTACACCTTC.

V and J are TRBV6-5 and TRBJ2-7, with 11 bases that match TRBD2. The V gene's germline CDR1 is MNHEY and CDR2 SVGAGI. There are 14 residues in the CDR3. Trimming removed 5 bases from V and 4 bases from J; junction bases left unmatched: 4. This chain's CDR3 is CASSPSGGYYEQYF. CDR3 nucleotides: TGTGCCAGCAGTCCTAGCGGGGGGTATTACGAGCAGTACTTC.

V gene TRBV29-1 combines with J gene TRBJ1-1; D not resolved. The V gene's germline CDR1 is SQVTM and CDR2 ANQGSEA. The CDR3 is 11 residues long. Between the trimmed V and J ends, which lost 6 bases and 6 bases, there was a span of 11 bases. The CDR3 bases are TGCAGCGTCCATAGTCCCCCTGAAGCTTTCTTT. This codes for CSVHSPPEAFF.

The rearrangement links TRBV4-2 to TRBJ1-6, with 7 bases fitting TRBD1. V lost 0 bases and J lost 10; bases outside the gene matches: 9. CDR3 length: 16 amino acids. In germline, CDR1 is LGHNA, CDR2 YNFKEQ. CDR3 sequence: CASSQDGNRGRSPLHF. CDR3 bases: TGTGCCAGCAGCCAAGACGGCAACAGGGGAAGATCACCCCTCCACTTT.

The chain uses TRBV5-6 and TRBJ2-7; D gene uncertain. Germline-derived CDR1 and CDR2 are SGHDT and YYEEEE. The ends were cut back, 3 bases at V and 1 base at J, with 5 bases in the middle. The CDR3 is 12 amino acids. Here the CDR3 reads CASSSQSYEQYF. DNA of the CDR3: TGTGCCAGCAGCTCACAATCCTACGAGCAGTACTTC. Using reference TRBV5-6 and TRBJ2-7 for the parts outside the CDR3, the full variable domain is DAGVTQSPTHLIKTRGQQVTLRCSPKSGHDTVSWYQQALGQGPQFIFQYYEEEERQRGNFPDRFSGHQFPNYSSELNVNALLLGDSALYLCASSSQSYEQYFGPGTRLTVT.

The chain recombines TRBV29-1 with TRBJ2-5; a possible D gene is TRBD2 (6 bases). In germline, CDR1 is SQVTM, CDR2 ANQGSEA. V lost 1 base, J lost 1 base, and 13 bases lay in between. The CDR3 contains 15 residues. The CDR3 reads CSVEGAAGLQETQYF. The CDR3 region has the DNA TGCAGCGTTGAAGGGGCAGCGGGCCTCCAAGAGACCCAGTACTTC.

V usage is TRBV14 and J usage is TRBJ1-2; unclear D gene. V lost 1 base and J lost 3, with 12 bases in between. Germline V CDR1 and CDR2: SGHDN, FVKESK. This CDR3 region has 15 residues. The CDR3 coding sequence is TGTGCCAGCAGCCAAGGTATACAGAATCACTATGGCTACACCTTC. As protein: CASSQGIQNHYGYTF. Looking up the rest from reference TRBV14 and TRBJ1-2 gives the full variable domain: EAGVTQFPSHSVIEKGQTVTLRCDPISGHDNLYWYRRVMGKEIKFLLHFVKESKQDESGMPNNRFLAERTGGTYSTLKVQPAELEDSGVYFCASSQGIQNHYGYTFGSGTRLTVV.

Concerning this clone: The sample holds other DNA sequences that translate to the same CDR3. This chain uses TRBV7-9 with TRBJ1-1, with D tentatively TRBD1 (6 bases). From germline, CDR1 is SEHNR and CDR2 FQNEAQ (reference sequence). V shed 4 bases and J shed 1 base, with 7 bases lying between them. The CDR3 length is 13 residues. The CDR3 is CASSSGQNTEAFF. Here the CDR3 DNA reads TGTGCCAGCAGCTCGGGACAGAACACTGAAGCTTTCTTT.